This T cell receptor beta chain was sequenced for a study of response to subunit inactivated influenza vaccine. Study-wide results and limits: Authors proposed each seasonal influenza vaccination draws in few new T cells.

This clonotype was picked up a small number of times. What it binds is not known. J lost 2 bases, V lost 6 bases, and 8 bases had no gene match. CDR3 length equals 16 residues. TCRdb re-called the RT-PCR reads through MiXCR, storing one row per CDR3 protein. The table includes around 650,000 distinct CDR3 sequences, 15% to 18% detected once. The sequencing here drew on PBMCs from blood, taken less than 13 days after vaccination. This chain connects TRBV12-3 or TRBV12-4 to TRBJ2-5; 11 positions agree with TRBD1. This clonotype was sampled from a man aged 50 or older who received an inactivated influenza vaccine. The CDR3 region has the DNA TGTGCCAGCAGGGGACAGGGGGGGAACCGACAAGAGACCCAGTACTTC. Amino acid sequence: CASRGQGGNRQETQYF.